The next 15 T cell receptor beta chains were all read from a single sample in a study of regulatory dendritic cells for organ transplantation. What these receptors recognize is not known. Sorted subsets were CFSE-labeled and cultured approximately 5 days with allogeneic dendritic cells. Sequencing used immunoSEQ multiplex PCR; TCRdb keeps in-frame clones, though not all of them. The sample shows 18,000 or so clones, less than 85% of them seen only once. Input material: memory CD4+ T cells from blood cultured with regulatory dendritic cells. This sample's subset: CD45RO+ memory T cells. These receptors were collected from a human donor in good health.

This clone occurred a few times. This chain joins TRBV10-3 and TRBJ1-1; unclear D gene. V gave up 4 bases and J gave up 1 base, with 7 bases separating them. Germline loops: CDR1 ENHRY, CDR2 SYGVKD. There are 13 residues in the CDR3. The CDR3 sequence: CAISVARNTEAFF. The CDR3, as DNA: TGTGCCATCAGTGTGGCCCGGAACACTGAAGCTTTCTTT.

V and J are TRBV25-1 and TRBJ2-1; D gene uncertain. V lost 5 bases and J lost 8, with 22 bases in between. Per the germline V gene, CDR1 is MGHDK and CDR2 is SYGVNS. This CDR3 spans 16 amino acids. For the CDR3, the DNA is TGTGCCAGCAGTCAAGGGTCTTCGGTAGTAACTGATGAGCAGTTCTTC. It is translated as CASSQGSSVVTDEQFF. The variable domain in full, with the rest retrieved from reference TRBV25-1 and TRBJ2-1, is EADIYQTPRYLVIGTGKKITLECSQTMGHDKMYWYQQDPGMELHLIHYSYGVNSTEKGDLSSESTVSRIRTEHFPLTLESARPSHTSQYLCASSQGSSVVTDEQFFGPGTRLTVL.

The CDR3 DNA reads TGCGCCAGCAGCCAAAGTGGGACTAGCGGGGCGACCTACAATGAGCAGTTCTTC. It yields the protein CASSQSGTSGATYNEQFF. This chain uses TRBV4-3 with TRBJ2-1; TRBD2 agrees at 13 bases. Germline V lookup: CDR1 LGHNA, CDR2 YSLEER. The CDR3 has 18 residues. The ends lost 2 bases at V and 2 bases at J; junction bases unmatched: 6.

The chain is built from TRBV29-1 and TRBJ2-2, with D perhaps TRBD1 (5 bases). V lost 6 bases, J lost 2 bases, and 19 bases lay in between. Germline V lookup: CDR1 SQVTM, CDR2 ANQGSEA. CDR3 length: 16 amino acids. The CDR3 DNA sequence: TGCAGCGTAGGTTCAGGGTATGGAGCAAACACCGGGGAGCTGTTTTTT. Translated: CSVGSGYGANTGELFF.

The chain is built from TRBV4-2 and TRBJ2-7; 14 bases are a match to TRBD2. Germline lookup yields CDR1 LGHNA and CDR2 YNFKEQ. This CDR3 is 16 amino acids long. Losses at the gene ends were 4 bases for V and 3 bases for J; bases not matched to a gene: 5. The CDR3 coding sequence is TGTGCCAGCAGCCGAGCGGGGACTAGCGGGGGCTACGAGCAGTACTTC. Translating it yields CASSRAGTSGGYEQYF.

This clone was picked up a small number of times. The chain combines TRBV4-1 with TRBJ2-7; D not resolved. This CDR3 has 15 residues. The ends were cut back, 1 base at V and 3 bases at J, with 13 bases in the middle. Germline V CDR1 and CDR2: MGHRA, YSYEKL. This chain's CDR3 is CASSQAPTVRYEQYF. The CDR3 DNA is TGCGCCAGCAGCCAAGCTCCGACGGTGCGCTACGAGCAGTACTTC.

The chain recombines TRBV4-3 with TRBJ2-7; TRBD1 matches 8 bases. The length of the CDR3 is 16 residues. V dropped 4 bases and J dropped 6; count of bases not matched to a gene: 14. Germline CDR1 LGHNA, CDR2 YSLEER. The CDR3 reads CASSPGPGTGSPEQYF. CDR3 DNA sequence: TGCGCCAGCAGCCCTGGGCCGGGGACAGGAAGTCCCGAGCAGTACTTC.

This rearrangement joins TRBV5-4 to TRBJ2-5; no reliable D call. CDR3 length equals 13 residues. Trimming took 0 bases from V and 2 from J, leaving 5 bases between them. In germline, CDR1 is SGHNT, CDR2 YYREEE (reference sequence). The chain's CDR3 is CASSLGLQETQYF. In DNA, the CDR3 is TGTGCCAGCAGCTTGGGACTGCAAGAGACCCAGTACTTC.

The V call is TRBV7-9, the J call TRBJ1-6; D not resolved. Between the trimmed V and J ends, which lost 7 bases and 8 bases, there was a span of 18 bases. The CDR3 sequence is 15 residues long. Germline CDR1 is SEHNR and CDR2 is FQNEAQ (reference sequence). Here the CDR3 reads CASTTGRTVDSPLHF. The CDR3 DNA is TGTGCCAGCACCACCGGACGGACGGTGGATTCACCCCTCCACTTT.

This clone was counted between two and nine times. The CDR3 sequence is CASSDRSYAGAEQYF. In nucleotides, the CDR3 is TGTGCCAGCAGTGATAGGTCGTACGCAGGGGCCGAGCAGTACTTC. The chain combines TRBV25-1 with TRBJ2-7; possibly TRBD1 for D (6 bases). V lost 3 bases and J lost 6, with 18 bases in between. The length of the CDR3 is 15 residues. Germline V gives CDR1 MGHDK, CDR2 SYGVNS.

This chain links TRBV7-2 with TRBJ2-6; 8 bases are shared with TRBD2. Germline CDR1 is SGHTA and CDR2 is FQGNSA. The CDR3 covers 16 residues. The CDR3 region has the DNA TGTTGCGGCGGGGGGCCGGACAACTCTGGGGCCAACGTCCTGACTTTC. Translated: CCGGGPDNSGANVLTF.

V is TRBV7-2 and J is TRBJ2-5; D is perhaps TRBD2 (5 bases). CDR1 and CDR2 (germline): SGHTA, FQGNSA. The length of the CDR3 is 14 residues. V lost 6 bases to trimming and J lost 4 bases, with 15 bases between them. The CDR3 loop is CASSQSGFGETQYF. Written as DNA, the CDR3 is TGTGCCAGCAGTCAGTCGGGGTTTGGAGAGACCCAGTACTTC. The complete variable domain, with remaining parts taken from reference TRBV7-2 and TRBJ2-5, reads GAGVSQSPSNKVTEKGKDVELRCDPISGHTALYWYRQSLGQGLEFLIYFQGNSAPDKSGLPSDRFSAERTGGSVSTLTIQRTQQEDSAVYLCASSQSGFGETQYFGPGTRLLVL.

The chain combines TRBV28 with TRBJ2-7, with D unclear. Trimming removed 6 bases at V and 6 bases at J, with 6 bases between. The CDR3 runs 10 residues. Germline V gene lookup returns CDR1 MDHEN and CDR2 SYDVKM. CDR3 protein: CASSGGEQYF. The CDR3 bases are TGTGCCAGCAGCGGCGGCGAGCAGTACTTC.

The chain recombines TRBV11-1 with TRBJ1-4; possibly TRBD1 for D (6 bases). Trimming removed 3 bases from V and 4 bases from J, with 12 bases in between. The CDR3 is 15 amino acids. Germline V gene sequence: CDR1 SGHAT, CDR2 FQDESV (reference sequence). The CDR3 region is CASSFRRGLNEKLFF. The CDR3, as DNA: TGTGCCAGCAGCTTCCGCAGGGGACTTAATGAAAAACTGTTTTTT.

The CDR3 region has the DNA TGTGCCAGCAGCCGAACGACCGGGATGCTTGCCGATCGGAGATACGAGCAGTACTTC. This sequence encodes CASSRTTGMLADRRYEQYF. The chain joins TRBV13 to TRBJ2-7; D is perhaps TRBD2 (5 bases). CDR3 length: 19 residues. Between the trimmed V and J ends, which lost 5 bases and 4 bases, there was a span of 30 bases. Germline V gene lookup returns CDR1 PRHDT and CDR2 FYEKMQ (reference sequence).